The sequence of this TCR beta chain was determined in a study of T-cell reconstitution after alpha-beta-depleted transplantation in children. Regarding the study as a whole: Roughly two months post-transplant, alpha-beta T cells reportedly originated from several hundred graft clones that had expanded.

Preparation of the TCRbeta library used unique molecular identifiers. TCRdb independently ran MiXCR on the PCR reads; one entry per CDR3 protein. The table includes around 440,000 distinct CDR3 sequences, about 10% detected once. This clonotype was detected many times. Its antigen is not identified. Sequences were derived from PBMCs, sampled before TCRalphabeta/CD19-depleted stem cell transplant. This clonotype originated in a child aged 2-15 years with inherited bone marrow failure, due to receive a stem cell transplant.

The CDR3 region is CAWSSGARQTQYF. CDR3 in DNA: TGTGCCTGGAGTAGTGGGGCAAGGCAGACCCAGTACTTC. This chain joins TRBV30 and TRBJ2-5; a weak D match, TRBD1 (5 bases). The CDR3 loop spans 13 amino acids. Per germline, CDR1 GTSNPN and CDR2 SVGIG (reference sequence). Trimming left V 2 bases short and J 6 bases short, with 13 bases between.